Here is one T cell receptor (beta chain) with its context. This entry belongs to a study of shared clonotypes between healthy human individuals. Study overall: In total, the donors were a couple of women and three men aged 18 to 49.

This CDR3 is 15 amino acids long. Germline CDR1 MNHNY, CDR2 SVGAGI (reference sequence). The V end was cut by 2 bases, the J end by 4 bases, with 13 bases between. The genomic DNA of each subset was split evenly across several immunoSEQ plates. Libraries were prepared by immunoSEQ multiplex PCR; TCRdb keeps only in-frame clonotypes and omits some of them. This sample has around 1,000,000 clones, with approximately 77% found just once. The chain recombines TRBV6-6 with TRBJ2-3; D remains unclear. Source material: memory CD4+ T cells from PBMCs. Sample subset: CD45RA-negative fraction. This clonotype was obtained from a man younger than 35 in good health. Some clones in this sample may be carry-over from other donors' samples. In DNA, the CDR3 is TGTGCCAGCAGTTACGAGGTGTTGAAGGCAGATACGCAGTATTTT. Translation gives CASSYEVLKADTQYF.